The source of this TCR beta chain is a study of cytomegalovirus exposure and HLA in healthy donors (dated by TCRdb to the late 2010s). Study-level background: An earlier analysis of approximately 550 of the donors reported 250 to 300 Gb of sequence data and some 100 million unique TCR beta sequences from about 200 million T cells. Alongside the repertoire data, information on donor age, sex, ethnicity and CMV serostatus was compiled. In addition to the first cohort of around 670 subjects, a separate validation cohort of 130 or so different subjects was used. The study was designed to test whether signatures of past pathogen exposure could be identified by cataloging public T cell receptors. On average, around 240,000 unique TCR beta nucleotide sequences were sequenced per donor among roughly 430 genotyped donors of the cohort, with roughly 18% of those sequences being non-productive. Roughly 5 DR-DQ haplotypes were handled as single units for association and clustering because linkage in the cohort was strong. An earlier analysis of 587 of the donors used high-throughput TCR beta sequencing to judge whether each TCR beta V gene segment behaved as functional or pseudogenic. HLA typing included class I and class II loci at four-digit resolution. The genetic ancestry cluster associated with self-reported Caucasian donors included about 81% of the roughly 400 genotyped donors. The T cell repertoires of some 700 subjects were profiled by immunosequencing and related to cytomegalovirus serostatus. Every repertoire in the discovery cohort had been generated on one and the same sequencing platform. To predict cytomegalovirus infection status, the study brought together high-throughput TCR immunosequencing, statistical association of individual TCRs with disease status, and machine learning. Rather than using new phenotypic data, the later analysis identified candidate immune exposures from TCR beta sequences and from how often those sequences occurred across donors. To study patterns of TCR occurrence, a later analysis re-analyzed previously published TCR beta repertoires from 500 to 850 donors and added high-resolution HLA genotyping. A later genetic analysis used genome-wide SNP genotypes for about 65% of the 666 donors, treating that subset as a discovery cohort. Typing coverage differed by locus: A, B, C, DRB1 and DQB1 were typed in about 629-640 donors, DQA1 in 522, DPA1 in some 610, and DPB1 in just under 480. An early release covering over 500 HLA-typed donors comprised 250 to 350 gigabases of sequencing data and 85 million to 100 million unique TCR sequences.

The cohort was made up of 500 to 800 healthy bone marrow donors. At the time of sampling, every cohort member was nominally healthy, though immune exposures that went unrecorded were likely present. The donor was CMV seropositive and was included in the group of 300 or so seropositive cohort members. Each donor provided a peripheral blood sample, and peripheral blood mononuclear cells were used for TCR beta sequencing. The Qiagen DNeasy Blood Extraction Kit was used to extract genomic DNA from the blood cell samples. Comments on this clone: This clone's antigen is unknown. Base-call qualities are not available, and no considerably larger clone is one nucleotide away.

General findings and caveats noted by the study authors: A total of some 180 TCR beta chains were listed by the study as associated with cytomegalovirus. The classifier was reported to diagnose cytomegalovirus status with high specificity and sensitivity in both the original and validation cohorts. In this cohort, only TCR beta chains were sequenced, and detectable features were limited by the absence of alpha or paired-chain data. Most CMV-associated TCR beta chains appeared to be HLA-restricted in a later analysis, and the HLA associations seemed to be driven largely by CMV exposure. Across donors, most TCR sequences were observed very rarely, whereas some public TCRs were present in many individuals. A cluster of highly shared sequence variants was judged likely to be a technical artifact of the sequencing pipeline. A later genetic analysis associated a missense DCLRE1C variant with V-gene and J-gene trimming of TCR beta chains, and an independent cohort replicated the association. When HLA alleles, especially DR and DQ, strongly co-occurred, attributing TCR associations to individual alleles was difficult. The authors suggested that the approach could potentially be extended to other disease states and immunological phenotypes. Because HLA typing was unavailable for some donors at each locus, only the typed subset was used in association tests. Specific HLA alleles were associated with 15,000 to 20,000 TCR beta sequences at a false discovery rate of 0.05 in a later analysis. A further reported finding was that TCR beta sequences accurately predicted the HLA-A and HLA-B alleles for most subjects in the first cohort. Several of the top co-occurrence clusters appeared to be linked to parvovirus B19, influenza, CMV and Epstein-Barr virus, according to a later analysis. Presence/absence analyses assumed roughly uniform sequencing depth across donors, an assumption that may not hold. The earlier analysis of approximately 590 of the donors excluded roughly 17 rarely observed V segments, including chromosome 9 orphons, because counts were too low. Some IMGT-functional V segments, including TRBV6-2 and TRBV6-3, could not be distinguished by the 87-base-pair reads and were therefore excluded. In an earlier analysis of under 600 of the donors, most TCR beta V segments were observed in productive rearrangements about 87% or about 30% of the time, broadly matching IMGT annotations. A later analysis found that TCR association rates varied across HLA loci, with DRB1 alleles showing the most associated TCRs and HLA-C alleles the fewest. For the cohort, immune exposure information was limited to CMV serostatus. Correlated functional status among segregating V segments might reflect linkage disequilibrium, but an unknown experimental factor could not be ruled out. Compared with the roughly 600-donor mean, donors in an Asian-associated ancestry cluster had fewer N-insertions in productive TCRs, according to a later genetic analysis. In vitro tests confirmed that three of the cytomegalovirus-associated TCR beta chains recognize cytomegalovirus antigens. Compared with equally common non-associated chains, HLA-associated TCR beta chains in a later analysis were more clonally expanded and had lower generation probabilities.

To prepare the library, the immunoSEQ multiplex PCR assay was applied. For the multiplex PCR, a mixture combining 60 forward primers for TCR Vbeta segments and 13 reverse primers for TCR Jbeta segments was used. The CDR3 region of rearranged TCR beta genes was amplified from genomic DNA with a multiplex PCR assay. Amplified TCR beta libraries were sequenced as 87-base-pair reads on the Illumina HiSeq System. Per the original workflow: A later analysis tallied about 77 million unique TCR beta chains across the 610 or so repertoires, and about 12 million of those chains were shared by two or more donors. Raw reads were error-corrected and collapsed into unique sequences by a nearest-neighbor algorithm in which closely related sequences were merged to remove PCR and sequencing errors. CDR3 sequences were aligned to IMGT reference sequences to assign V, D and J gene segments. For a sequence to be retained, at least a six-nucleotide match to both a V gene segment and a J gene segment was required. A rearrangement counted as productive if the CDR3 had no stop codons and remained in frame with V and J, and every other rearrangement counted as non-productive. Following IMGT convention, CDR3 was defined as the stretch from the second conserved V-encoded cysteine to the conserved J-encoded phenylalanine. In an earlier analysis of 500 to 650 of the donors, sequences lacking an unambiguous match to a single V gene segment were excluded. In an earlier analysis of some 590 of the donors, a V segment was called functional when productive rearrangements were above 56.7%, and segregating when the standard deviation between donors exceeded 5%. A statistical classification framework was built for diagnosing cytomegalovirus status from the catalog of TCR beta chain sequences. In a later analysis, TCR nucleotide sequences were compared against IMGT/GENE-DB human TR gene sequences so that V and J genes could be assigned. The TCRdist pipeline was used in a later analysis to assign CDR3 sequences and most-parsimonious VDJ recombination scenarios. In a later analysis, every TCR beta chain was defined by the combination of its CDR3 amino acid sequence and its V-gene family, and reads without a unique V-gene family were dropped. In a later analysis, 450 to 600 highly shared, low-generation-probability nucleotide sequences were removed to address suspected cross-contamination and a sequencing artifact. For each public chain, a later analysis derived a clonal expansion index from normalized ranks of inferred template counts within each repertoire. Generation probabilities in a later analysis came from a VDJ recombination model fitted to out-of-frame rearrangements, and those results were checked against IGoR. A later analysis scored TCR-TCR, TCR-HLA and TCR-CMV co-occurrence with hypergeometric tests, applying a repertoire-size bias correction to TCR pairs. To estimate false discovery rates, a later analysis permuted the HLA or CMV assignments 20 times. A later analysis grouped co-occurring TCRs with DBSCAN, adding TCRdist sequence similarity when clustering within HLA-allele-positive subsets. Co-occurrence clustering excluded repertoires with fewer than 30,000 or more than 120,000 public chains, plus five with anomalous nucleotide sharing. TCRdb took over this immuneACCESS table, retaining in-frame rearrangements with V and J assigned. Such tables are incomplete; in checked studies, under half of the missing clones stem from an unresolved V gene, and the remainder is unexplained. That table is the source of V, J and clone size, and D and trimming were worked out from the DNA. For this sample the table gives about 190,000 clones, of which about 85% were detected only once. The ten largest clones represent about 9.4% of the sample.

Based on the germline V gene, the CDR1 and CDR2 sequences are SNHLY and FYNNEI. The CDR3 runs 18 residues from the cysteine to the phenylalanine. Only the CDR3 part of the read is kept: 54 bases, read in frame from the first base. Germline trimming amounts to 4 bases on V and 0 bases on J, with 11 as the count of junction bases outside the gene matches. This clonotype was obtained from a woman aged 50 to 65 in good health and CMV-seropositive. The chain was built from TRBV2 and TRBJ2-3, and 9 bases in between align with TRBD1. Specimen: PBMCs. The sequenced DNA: TGTGCCAGCAGTGGAGGACAGGGGTCAACGACTAGCACAGATACGCAGTATTTT. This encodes CASSGGQGSTTSTDTQYF. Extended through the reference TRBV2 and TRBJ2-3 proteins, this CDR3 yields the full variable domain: EPEVTQTPSHQVTQMGQEVILRCVPISNHLYFYWYRQILGQKVEFLVSFYNNEISEKSEIFDDQFSVERPDGSNFTLKIRSTKLEDSAMYFCASSGGQGSTTSTDTQYFGPGTRLTVL.